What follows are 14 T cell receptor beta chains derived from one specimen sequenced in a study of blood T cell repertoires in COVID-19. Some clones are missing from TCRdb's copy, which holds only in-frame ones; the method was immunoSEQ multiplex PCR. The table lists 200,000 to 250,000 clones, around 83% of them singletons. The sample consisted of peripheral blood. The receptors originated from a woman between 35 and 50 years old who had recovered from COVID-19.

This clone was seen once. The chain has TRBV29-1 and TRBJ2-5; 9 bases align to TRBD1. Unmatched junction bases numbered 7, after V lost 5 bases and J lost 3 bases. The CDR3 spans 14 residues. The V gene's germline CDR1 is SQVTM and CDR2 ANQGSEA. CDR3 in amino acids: CSVRTGAREETQYF. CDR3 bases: TGCAGCGTTAGGACAGGGGCGAGAGAAGAGACCCAGTACTTC.

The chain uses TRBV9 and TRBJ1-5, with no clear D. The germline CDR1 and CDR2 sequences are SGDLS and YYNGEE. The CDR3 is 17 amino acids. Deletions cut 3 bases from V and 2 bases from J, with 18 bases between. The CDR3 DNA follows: TGTGCCAGCAGCGCCCAAAGAGCCGATGTGGGCAATCAGCCCCAGCATTTT. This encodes CASSAQRADVGNQPQHF.

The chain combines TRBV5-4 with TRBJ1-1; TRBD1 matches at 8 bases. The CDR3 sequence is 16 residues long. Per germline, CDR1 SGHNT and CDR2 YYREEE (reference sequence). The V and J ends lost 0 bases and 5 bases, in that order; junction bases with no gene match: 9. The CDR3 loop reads CASSLGTQGAETEAFF. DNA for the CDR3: TGTGCCAGCAGCTTGGGAACCCAGGGGGCCGAGACTGAAGCTTTCTTT.

The CDR3: CASSWDREAFF. The CDR3 nucleotides are TGTGCCAGCAGCTGGGACAGAGAAGCTTTCTTT. The rearrangement joins TRBV7-9 to TRBJ1-1; 7 bases map to TRBD1. V lost 4 bases, J lost 8 bases, and 1 base stayed unmatched. The germline CDR1 and CDR2 sequences are SEHNR and FQNEAQ (reference sequence). This CDR3 contains 11 residues.

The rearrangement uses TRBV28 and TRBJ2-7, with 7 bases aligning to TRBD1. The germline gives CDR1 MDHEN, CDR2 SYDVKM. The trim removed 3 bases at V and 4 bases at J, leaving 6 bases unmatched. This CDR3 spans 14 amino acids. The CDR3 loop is CASSFGTEIYEQYF. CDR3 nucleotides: TGTGCCAGCAGTTTTGGGACAGAGATATACGAGCAGTACTTC. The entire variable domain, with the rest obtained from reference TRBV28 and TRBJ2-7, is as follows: DVKVTQSSRYLVKRTGEKVFLECVQDMDHENMFWYRQDPGLGLRLIYFSYDVKMKEKGDIPEGYSVSREKKERFSLILESASTNQTSMYLCASSFGTEIYEQYFGPGTRLTVT.

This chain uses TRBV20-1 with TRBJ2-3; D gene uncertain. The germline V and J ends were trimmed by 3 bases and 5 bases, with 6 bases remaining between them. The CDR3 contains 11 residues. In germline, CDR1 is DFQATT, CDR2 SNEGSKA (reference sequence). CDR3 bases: TGCAGTGCTAGCTTCAGAGATACGCAGTATTTT. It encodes CSASFRDTQYF.

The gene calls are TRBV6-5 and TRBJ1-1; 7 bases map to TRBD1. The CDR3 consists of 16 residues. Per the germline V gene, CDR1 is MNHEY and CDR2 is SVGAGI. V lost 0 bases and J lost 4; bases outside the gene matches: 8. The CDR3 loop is CASSYSSGQSFTEAFF. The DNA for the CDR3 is TGTGCCAGCAGTTACTCTTCGGGACAGAGCTTCACTGAAGCTTTCTTT.

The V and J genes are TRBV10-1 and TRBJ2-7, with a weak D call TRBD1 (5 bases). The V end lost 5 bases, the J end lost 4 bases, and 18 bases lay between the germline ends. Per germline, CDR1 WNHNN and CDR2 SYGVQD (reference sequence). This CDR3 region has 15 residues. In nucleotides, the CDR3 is TGCGCCAGCAGTACGATAAAGGGGAAGGATTACGAGCAGTACTTC. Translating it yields CASSTIKGKDYEQYF.

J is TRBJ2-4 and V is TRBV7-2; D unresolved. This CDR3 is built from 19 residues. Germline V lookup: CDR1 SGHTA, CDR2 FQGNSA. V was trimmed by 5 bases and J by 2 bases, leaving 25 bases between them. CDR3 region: CASSVQIRPIRPSKNIQYF. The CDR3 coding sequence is TGTGCCAGCAGCGTCCAGATTAGGCCCATCAGGCCGTCCAAAAACATTCAGTACTTC.

For the CDR3, the DNA is TGTGCCAGCAGTTACTGGGAACAGGGGGTTGAAAAACTGTTTTTT. This encodes CASSYWEQGVEKLFF. The V and J genes are TRBV6-5 and TRBJ1-4, with 8 bases aligning to TRBD1. The germline gives CDR1 MNHEY, CDR2 SVGAGI. With V trimmed by 1 base and J by 7 bases, 5 bases remained unmatched. The CDR3 runs to 15 residues.

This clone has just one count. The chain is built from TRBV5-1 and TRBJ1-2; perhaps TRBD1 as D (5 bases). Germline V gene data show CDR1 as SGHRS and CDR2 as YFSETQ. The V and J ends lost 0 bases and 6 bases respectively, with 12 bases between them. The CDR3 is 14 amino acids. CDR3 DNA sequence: TGCGCCAGCAGCTTGGATCAGGGTCTTGATGGCTACACCTTC. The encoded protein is CASSLDQGLDGYTF. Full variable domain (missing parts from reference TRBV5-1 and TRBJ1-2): KAGVTQTPRYLIKTRGQQVTLSCSPISGHRSVSWYQQTPGQGLQFLFEYFSETQRNKGNFPGRFSGRQFSNSRSEMNVSTLELGDSALYLCASSLDQGLDGYTFGSGTRLTVV.

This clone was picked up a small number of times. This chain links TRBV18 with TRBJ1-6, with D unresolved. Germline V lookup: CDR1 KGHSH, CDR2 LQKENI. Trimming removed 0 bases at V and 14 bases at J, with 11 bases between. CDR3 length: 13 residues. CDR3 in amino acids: CASSPPSYGALHF. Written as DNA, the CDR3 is TGTGCCAGCTCACCACCATCTTACGGAGCCCTCCACTTT. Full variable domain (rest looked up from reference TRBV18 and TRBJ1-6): NAGVMQNPRHLVRRRGQEARLRCSPMKGHSHVYWYRQLPEEGLKFMVYLQKENIIDESGMPKERFSAEFPKEGPSILRIQQVVRGDSAAYFCASSPPSYGALHFGNGTRLTVT.

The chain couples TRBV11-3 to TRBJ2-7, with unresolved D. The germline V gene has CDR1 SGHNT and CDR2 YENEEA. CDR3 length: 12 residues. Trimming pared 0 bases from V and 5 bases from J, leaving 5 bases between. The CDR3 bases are TGTGCCAGCAGCTTAGAAAGAGACGAGCAGTACTTC. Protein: CASSLERDEQYF.

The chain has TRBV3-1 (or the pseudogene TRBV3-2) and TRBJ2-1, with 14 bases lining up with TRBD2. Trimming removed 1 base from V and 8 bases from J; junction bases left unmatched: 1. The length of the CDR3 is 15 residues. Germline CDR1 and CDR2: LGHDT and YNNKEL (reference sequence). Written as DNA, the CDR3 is TGTGCCAGCAGCCAAGGACTAGCGGGGGGGGATGAGCAGTTCTTC. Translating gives CASSQGLAGGDEQFF.